These 21 T cell receptor beta chains were all obtained from the same sample, sequenced in a study of T cells after yellow fever vaccination. TCRdb redid the calling of the 5' RACE reads with MiXCR, one entry per CDR3 protein. Among under 200,000 distinct CDR3 sequences listed, approximately 10% were seen once. Sequences were derived from CD8+ T cells sorted from PBMCs, sampled 15 days after the yellow fever booster vaccination. The receptors were sampled from a young man who received the YFV17D yellow fever vaccine.

The rearrangement uses TRBV28 and TRBJ2-2, with 7 bases fitting TRBD1. Trimming removed 7 bases from V and 6 bases from J; junction bases left unmatched: 11. This CDR3 contains 15 residues. Germline lookup yields CDR1 MDHEN and CDR2 SYDVKM. The CDR3 region has the DNA TGTGCCAGCACCTTTGGGCTAGGGGGCGCCGGGGAGCTGTTTTTT. This sequence encodes CASTFGLGGAGELFF.

The rearrangement links TRBV6-5 to TRBJ1-1; D might be TRBD1 (6 bases). V lost 4 bases, J lost 1 base, and 10 bases lay in between. The CDR3 consists of 14 residues. From germline, CDR1 is MNHEY and CDR2 SVGAGI. CDR3 in amino acids: CASSSGGGNTEAFF. In nucleotides, the CDR3 is TGTGCCAGCAGTTCCGGAGGGGGGAACACTGAAGCTTTCTTT.

This rearrangement joins TRBV12-3 or TRBV12-4 to TRBJ1-5, with TRBD1 identical over 8 bases. V lost 6 bases to trimming and J lost 2 bases; unmatched junction nucleotides: 3. This CDR3 region has 14 residues. CDR3 protein: CASSYRGGNQPQHF. The CDR3 nucleotides are TGTGCCAGCAGCTACAGGGGGGGCAATCAGCCCCAGCATTTT.

This clonotype was recorded a few times. The chain has TRBV4-3 and TRBJ2-1; TRBD2 matches at 12 bases. The V segment lost 2 bases and the J segment 5 bases; nucleotides outside the gene matches: 1. CDR3 size: 15 residues. The germline V gene has CDR1 LGHNA and CDR2 YSLEER. CDR3 DNA: TGCGCCAGCAGCCAAAGGACTAGCGGGGACAATGAGCAGTTCTTC. It translates to CASSQRTSGDNEQFF.

This rearrangement joins TRBV4-1 to TRBJ2-7, with D hard to call. The CDR3 runs to 15 residues. Germline V gives CDR1 MGHRA, CDR2 YSYEKL. The germline V and J ends were trimmed by 0 bases and 0 bases, with 9 bases remaining between them. CDR3 nucleotide sequence: TGCGCCAGCAGCCAAGATATAAAGGGCTCCTACGAGCAGTACGTC. This translates into CASSQDIKGSYEQYV.

V usage is TRBV6-5 and J usage is TRBJ2-7; perhaps TRBD1 as D (5 bases). Trimming cost V 0 bases and J 1 base, with 7 bases left between them. Germline-derived CDR1 and CDR2 are MNHEY and SVGAGI. The CDR3 runs 14 residues. The CDR3 loop is CASSYSAGSYEQYF. Here the CDR3 DNA reads TGTGCCAGCAGTTACTCGGCAGGGTCCTACGAGCAGTACTTC.

This clonotype was detected a few times. The chain recombines TRBV13 with TRBJ2-3; D is perhaps TRBD2 (5 bases). Per the germline V gene, CDR1 is PRHDT and CDR2 is FYEKMQ (reference sequence). Trimming stripped 0 bases from V and 5 bases from J, with 18 bases between. This CDR3 is built from 17 residues. In DNA, the CDR3 is TGTGCCAGCAGCTTAGGAGTTTGGCTGAGTGGAGGAGATACGCAGTATTTT. It is translated as CASSLGVWLSGGDTQYF.

J is TRBJ1-5 and V is TRBV7-9; D not certain. Looked up from germline, CDR1 is SEHNR and CDR2 is FQNEAQ (reference sequence). Trimming shortened V by 5 bases and J by 9 bases, and 11 bases separated the two germline ends. The CDR3 is made up of 12 amino acids. The CDR3 bases are TGTGCCAGCAGCCTCGACCTGACGCCCCAGCATTTT. Its translation: CASSLDLTPQHF.

This chain uses TRBV29-1 with TRBJ1-1; D possibly corresponds to TRBD1 (5 bases). Germline-derived CDR1 and CDR2 are SQVTM and ANQGSEA. The ends were cut back, 3 bases at V and 2 bases at J, with 7 bases in the middle. CDR3 size: 12 residues. The CDR3 region is CSVERGNTEAFF. In DNA, the CDR3 is TGCAGCGTTGAGAGGGGAAACACTGAAGCTTTCTTT.

This chain connects TRBV12-5 to TRBJ2-3; D is perhaps TRBD1 or TRBD2 (5 bases each). Germline V CDR1 and CDR2: LGHNT, FRNRAP. V lost 6 bases and J 0 bases, leaving 10 bases between the germline ends. The CDR3 covers 14 residues. The CDR3 loop is CASGWGSSTDTQYF. CDR3 DNA: TGTGCTAGTGGCTGGGGGAGTAGCACAGATACGCAGTATTTT. Based on the CDR3 plus reference TRBV12-5 and TRBJ2-3, the full variable domain is DARVTQTPRHKVTEMGQEVTMRCQPILGHNTVFWYRQTMMQGLELLAYFRNRAPLDDSGMPKDRFSAEMPDATLATLKIQPSEPRDSAVYFCASGWGSSTDTQYFGPGTRLTVL.

This clonotype showed up just a few times. The chain links TRBV7-9 to TRBJ2-1; 10 positions match TRBD1. This CDR3 has 13 amino acids. CDR1 is SEHNR and CDR2 is FQNEAQ in the germline V gene (reference sequence). V shed 4 bases, J shed 8 bases, and the junction held 2 bases outside the gene matches. CDR3 DNA: TGTGCCAGCAGCTGGACAGGGGGACATGAGCAGTTCTTC. This translates into CASSWTGGHEQFF. Combining the CDR3 with reference TRBV7-9 and TRBJ2-1 gives the whole variable domain DTGVSQNPRHKITKRGQNVTFRCDPISEHNRLYWYRQTLGQGPEFLTYFQNEAQLEKSRLLSDRFSAERPKGSFSTLEIQRTEQGDSAMYLCASSWTGGHEQFFGPGTRLTVL.

This clonotype was detected only a few times. J is TRBJ2-7 and V is TRBV5-1; the D is unclear. Germline V gene data show CDR1 as SGHRS and CDR2 as YFSETQ. V was shortened by 4 bases and J by 6 bases, with 17 bases between the two germline ends. The CDR3 is made up of 14 amino acids. In nucleotides, the CDR3 is TGCGCCAGCAGCCAACTACCCGGAGCCTCCGAGCAGTACGTC. This codes for CASSQLPGASEQYV.

In this sample, this clonotype turned up a few times. The chain couples TRBV4-3 to TRBJ2-2; possible D gene TRBD1, 6 bases. The length of the CDR3 is 17 residues. Germline V CDR1 and CDR2: LGHNA, YSLEER. With 0 bases removed from V and 0 bases from J, the gap between germline ends came to 11 bases. CDR3 bases: TGCGCCAGCAGCCAAGATCTGGGGGACACGAACACCGGGGAGCTGTTTTTT. Translation: CASSQDLGDTNTGELFF.

This CDR3 is CASSLSWTGIVSDTQYF. The CDR3 DNA sequence: TGTGCCAGCAGCTTATCGTGGACAGGGATAGTTTCAGATACGCAGTATTTT. This chain connects TRBV7-9 to TRBJ2-3; 8 bases agree with TRBD1. This CDR3 has 17 amino acids. In germline, CDR1 is SEHNR, CDR2 FQNEAQ (reference sequence). V gave up 2 bases and J gave up 4 bases; unmatched junction bases: 11.

The table lists this clonotype with many counts. V is TRBV6-4 and J is TRBJ2-3; 10 nucleotides match TRBD2. Germline CDR1 MRHNA, CDR2 SNTAGT. J gave up 5 bases and V 3 bases, and 5 bases lay outside the gene matches. The CDR3 is 15 amino acids. CDR3 amino acids: CASSELAGEIDTQYF. DNA for the CDR3: TGTGCCAGCAGTGAGCTAGCGGGGGAGATAGATACGCAGTATTTT.

The rearrangement joins TRBV6-5 to TRBJ1-1; D is unresolved. The CDR3 has 13 amino acids. Germline CDR1 and CDR2: MNHEY and SVGAGI. Trimming cost V 0 bases and J 5 bases, with 7 bases left between them. The CDR3 region is CASSYSFGTEAFF. CDR3 bases: TGTGCCAGCAGTTACTCCTTCGGGACTGAAGCTTTCTTT.

This clonotype was recorded a few times. V and J are TRBV29-1 and TRBJ2-1, with D hard to call. V lost 4 bases and J lost 4, with 8 bases in between. The CDR3 has 12 residues. Looked up from germline, CDR1 is SQVTM and CDR2 is ANQGSEA. The CDR3 here is CSVGSGYNEQFF. For the CDR3, the DNA is TGCAGCGTTGGATCGGGTTACAATGAGCAGTTCTTC.

V and J are TRBV4-1 and TRBJ2-7; D may be TRBD1 or TRBD2 (5 bases each). Trimming shortened V by 0 bases and J by 0 bases, and 15 bases separated the two germline ends. Germline-derived CDR1 and CDR2 are MGHRA and YSYEKL. The CDR3 is 17 amino acids. CDR3 region: CASSQEAGTESSYEQYF. DNA for the CDR3: TGCGCCAGCAGCCAAGAAGCCGGGACGGAGAGCTCCTACGAGCAGTACTTC.

The table lists this clonotype with many counts. V and J are TRBV12-3 or TRBV12-4 and TRBJ1-1; D not resolved. The CDR3 covers 15 residues. With 3 bases removed from V and 4 bases from J, the gap between germline ends came to 15 bases. CDR3 sequence: CASSFLDIPFTEAFF. As DNA, the CDR3 is TGTGCCAGCAGTTTTCTTGACATCCCCTTCACTGAAGCTTTCTTT.

This clonotype was detected a few times. J is TRBJ1-2 and V is TRBV12-3 or TRBV12-4, with a possible D match to TRBD1 (5 bases). Trimming pared 6 bases from V and 8 bases from J, leaving 16 bases between. The CDR3 loop spans 13 amino acids. The CDR3 here is CASRFGGSVGYTF. The DNA of the CDR3 is TGTGCCAGCAGGTTTGGGGGTTCAGTGGGCTACACCTTC.

V is TRBV5-1 and J is TRBJ2-5; the D gene could be TRBD1 or TRBD2 (6 bases each). CDR3 length equals 15 residues. Germline V gene lookup returns CDR1 SGHRS and CDR2 YFSETQ. V lost 3 bases and J 1 base, leaving 13 bases between the germline ends. As DNA, the CDR3 is TGCGCCAGCAGCTGGGCTGGGGGGCCCCAAGAGACCCAGTACTTC. Its translation is CASSWAGGPQETQYF.